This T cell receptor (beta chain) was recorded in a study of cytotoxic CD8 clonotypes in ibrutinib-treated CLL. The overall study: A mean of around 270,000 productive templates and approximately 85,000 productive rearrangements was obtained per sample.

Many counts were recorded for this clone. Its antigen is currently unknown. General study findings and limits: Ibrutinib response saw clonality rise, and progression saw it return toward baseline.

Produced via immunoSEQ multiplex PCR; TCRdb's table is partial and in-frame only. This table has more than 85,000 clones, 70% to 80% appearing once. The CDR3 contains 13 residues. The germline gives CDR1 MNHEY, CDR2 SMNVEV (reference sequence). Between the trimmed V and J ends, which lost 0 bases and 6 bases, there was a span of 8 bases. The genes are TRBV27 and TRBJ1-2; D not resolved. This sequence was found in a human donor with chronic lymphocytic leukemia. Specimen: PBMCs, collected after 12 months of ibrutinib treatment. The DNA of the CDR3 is TGTGCCAGCAGTTTATCCCCGAGGGATGGCTACACCTTC. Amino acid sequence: CASSLSPRDGYTF.